One TCR beta chain is described in this entry. As yet, its antigen is unknown. TCRdb's copy holds only in-frame clones and misses some; the assay was immunoSEQ multiplex PCR. The top ten hold about 25% of the sample, which has 15,000 to 20,000 clones, about 90% seen once. The sample is drawn from a study of OX40 agonist ivuxolimab in advanced cancers. Whole-study context: Participants averaged approximately 65 years of age (range about 23 to 80) and were less than 85% male.

V lost 5 bases and J 1 base, leaving 14 bases between the germline ends. The germline V gene has CDR1 SGHVS and CDR2 FNYEAQ. The CDR3 sequence is 15 residues long. Study observations and caveats: CD8+ T cells (on average) carried more expanded clones than CD4+ T cells.

The receptor's source is an adult with an advanced solid tumor such as melanoma, head and neck, liver or kidney cancer. The sequenced sample was CD4+ or CD8+ T cells sorted from blood, obtained in a trial of the OX40 agonist ivuxolimab. The V gene is TRBV7-6, the J gene TRBJ1-1; possibly TRBD1 for D (5 bases). CDR3 region: CASSQGPSGNTEAFF. CDR3 bases: TGTGCCAGCAGCCAGGGACCCTCTGGGAACACTGAAGCTTTCTTT.